The rows below give T cell receptor beta chains drawn from one sample of a study of T-cell memory formation after mild COVID-19. MiXCR, applied by TCRdb to the 5' RACE reads, yields one record per CDR3 protein. The repertoire holds fewer than 300,000 distinct CDR3 sequences, with about a sixth as singletons. Source material: PBMCs or a T cell subset sorted from them (not recorded which). The receptors were sampled from a man between 18 and 35 years old who had mild COVID-19 (a few samples of this study predate the infection). Cell type and time point are not known. The CDR3 runs from the conserved cysteine through the conserved F or W. A D gene is named only where the DNA matches it firmly. Only some rows state a clone size, as once, few, many or a class for expanded clones.

V	D	size	J	CDR3	DNA
TRBV19	.	few	TRBJ2-1	CASSSSNEQFF	TGTGCCAGTAGTAGTAGCAATGAGCAGTTCTTC
TRBV3-1	.	few	TRBJ2-1	CASSQGDLNEQFF	TGTGCCAGCAGCCAAGGGGACCTCAATGAGCAGTTCTTC
TRBV4-3	.	few	TRBJ1-2	CASSQELVPNYGYTF	TGCGCCAGCAGCCAAGAGTTAGTGCCCAACTATGGCTACACCTTC
TRBV6-2/TRBV6-3	TRBD1	.	TRBJ1-1	CASSSTGQNTEAFF	TGTGCCAGCAGTTCGACAGGGCAGAACACTGAAGCTTTCTTT
TRBV5-1	TRBD1	few	TRBJ1-1	CASSPGRWTGTTEAFF	TGCGCCAGCAGCCCGGGCCGGTGGACAGGGACGACTGAAGCTTTCTTT
TRBV27	.	few	TRBJ1-6	CATSPGSYNSPLHF	TGTGCCACCTCTCCCGGATCCTATAATTCACCCCTCCACTTT
TRBV18	TRBD1	.	TRBJ1-5	CASSGTGNNQPQHF	TGTGCCAGCTCAGGGACAGGGAACAATCAGCCCCAGCATTTT
TRBV7-3	.	.	TRBJ1-6	CASSLLAVGSPLHF	TGTGCCAGCAGCTTACTAGCTGTCGGGTCACCCCTCCACTTT
TRBV4-1	TRBD1	.	TRBJ1-2	CASSQGTGNYGYTF	TGCGCCAGCAGCCAAGGGACAGGGAACTATGGCTACACCTTC
TRBV20-1	.	.	TRBJ2-5	CSATRLEETQYF	TGCAGTGCTACAAGACTAGAGGAGACCCAGTACTTC
TRBV7-2	.	few	TRBJ2-1	CASSLVSSVGGHEQFF	TGTGCCAGCAGCTTAGTCAGTTCGGTCGGGGGACATGAGCAGTTCTTC
TRBV20-1	.	.	TRBJ1-3	CSAPAGNRGNTIYF	TGCAGTGCGCCGGCCGGGAACCGAGGAAACACCATATATTTT
TRBV3-1	TRBD1	.	TRBJ2-1	CASSDYGTALFF	TGTGCCAGCAGCGATTATGGGACAGCTCTTTTCTTC
TRBV6-2/TRBV6-3	.	.	TRBJ2-5	CASSFRLGTVETQYF	TGTGCCAGCAGTTTTAGACTCGGGACGGTAGAGACCCAGTACTTC
TRBV19	.	many	TRBJ1-2	CASSPEAYGYTF	TGTGCCAGTAGTCCAGAAGCCTATGGCTACACCTTC
TRBV5-1	TRBD1	many	TRBJ2-7	CASSPSWTGHEQYF	TGCGCCAGCAGCCCCTCATGGACAGGGCACGAGCAGTACTTC